The T cell receptor (beta chain) under discussion was sequenced for a study of blood T cell repertoires in COVID-19. Study in general: Samples taken during acute and convalescent COVID-19 were collected in the United States, Italy and Spain.

Trimming took 4 bases from V and 1 from J; bases not matched to a gene: 5. This CDR3 contains 16 residues. In germline, CDR1 is SGHDN, CDR2 FVKESK. The method was immunoSEQ multiplex PCR; TCRdb's version includes in-frame clones alone and lacks a portion of them. The sample has some 150,000 clones, about four fifths seen once. This chain links TRBV14 with TRBJ1-5, with TRBD1 matching 9 bases. The receptor was isolated from a human donor in a cohort sampled during active COVID-19. The sample was peripheral blood. The CDR3 sequence: CASSLTGGWSNQPQHF. CDR3 DNA sequence: TGTGCCAGCAGCCTCACAGGGGGCTGGAGCAATCAGCCCCAGCATTTT.